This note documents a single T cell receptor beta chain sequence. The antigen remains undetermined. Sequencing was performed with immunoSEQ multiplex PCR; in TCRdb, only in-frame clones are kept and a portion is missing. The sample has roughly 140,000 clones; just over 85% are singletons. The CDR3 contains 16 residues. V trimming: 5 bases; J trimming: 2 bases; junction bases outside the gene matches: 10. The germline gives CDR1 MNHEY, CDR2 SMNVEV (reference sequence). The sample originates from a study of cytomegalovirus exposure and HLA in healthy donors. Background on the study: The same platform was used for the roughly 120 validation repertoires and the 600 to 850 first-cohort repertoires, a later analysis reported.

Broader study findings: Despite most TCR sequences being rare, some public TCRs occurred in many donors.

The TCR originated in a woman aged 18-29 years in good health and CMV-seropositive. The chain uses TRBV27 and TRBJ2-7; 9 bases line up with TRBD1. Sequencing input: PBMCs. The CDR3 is CASSLDRGKLTYEQYF. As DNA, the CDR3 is TGTGCCAGCAGTCTGGACAGGGGTAAACTAACCTACGAGCAGTACTTC.